A single sample is the source of the 22 T cell receptor beta chains below, sequenced in a study of T-cell reconstitution after alpha-beta-depleted transplantation in children. The TCRbeta library was prepared with unique molecular identifiers. Using its own MiXCR run on the PCR reads, TCRdb lists one record per CDR3 protein. The sample carries hundreds of thousands of distinct CDR3 sequences, around 13% recorded once. The source was PBMCs, mostly from graft donor cells, collected 360 days after TCRalphabeta/CD19-depleted stem cell transplant. Receptor source: a male patient under 18 who had a stem cell transplant for acute myeloid leukemia, so the T cells may come from the graft donor.

The sample holds many counts of this clonotype. V and J are TRBV29-1 and TRBJ2-5, with D possibly being TRBD1 (5 bases). CDR3 size: 12 residues. Germline assignment: CDR1 SQVTM and CDR2 ANQGSEA. Trimming took 7 bases from V and 6 from J, leaving 15 bases between them. The CDR3 DNA is TGCAGCGCCGGTATACTGGGGCAGACCCAGTACTTC. Protein product: CSAGILGQTQYF.

The rearrangement links TRBV6-1 to TRBJ2-7; 8 bases are a match to TRBD1. Germline values: CDR1 MNHNS, CDR2 SASEGT. Trimming removed 6 bases from V and 6 bases from J; junction bases left unmatched: 7. The CDR3 runs 13 residues. The CDR3 DNA reads as TGTGCCAGCAGATTCCCAGGGGGCGGCGAGCAGTACTTC. Its translation is CASRFPGGGEQYF.

V gene TRBV11-2 combines with J gene TRBJ2-3; D is unclear. The germline V gene has CDR1 SGHAT and CDR2 FQNNGV. Trimming took off 4 bases at V and 4 bases at J, with 9 bases between the two ends. This CDR3 comprises 13 residues. CDR3 sequence reads: CASSSTLADTQYF. The CDR3 coding sequence is TGTGCCAGCAGCTCCACCTTAGCAGATACGCAGTATTTT. Variable domain in full (rest from reference TRBV11-2 and TRBJ2-3): EAGVAQSPRYKIIEKRQSVAFWCNPISGHATLYWYQQILGQGPKLLIQFQNNGVVDDSQLPKDRFSAERLKGVDSTLKIQPAKLEDSAVYLCASSSTLADTQYFGPGTRLTVL.

This clonotype was observed at least ten times. The chain couples TRBV28 to TRBJ2-7, with D tentatively TRBD2 (7 bases). There are 18 residues in the CDR3. Germline V gene lookup returns CDR1 MDHEN and CDR2 SYDVKM. V shed 3 bases and J shed 6 bases, with 27 bases lying between them. CDR3 protein: CASSLHGGRGPGSVEQYF. The CDR3 nucleotides read TGTGCCAGCAGTTTGCATGGGGGGCGGGGGCCAGGGTCCGTCGAGCAGTACTTC.

This clonotype has just a few counts. The chain carries TRBV12-3 or TRBV12-4 and TRBJ1-4; possible D gene TRBD1, 6 bases. The ends were cut back, 6 bases at V and 4 bases at J, with 15 bases in the middle. The CDR3 runs 15 residues. CDR3 sequence: CASSLNGQLNEKLFF. The CDR3 DNA is TGTGCCAGCAGCTTGAATGGACAGCTTAATGAAAAACTGTTTTTT.

This clonotype was seen a handful of times. The chain has TRBV7-2 and TRBJ2-5; TRBD2 matches at 10 bases. Per the germline V gene, CDR1 is SGHTA and CDR2 is FQGNSA. This CDR3 has 16 amino acids. With 2 bases clipped from V and 1 base from J, the junction kept 4 bases outside the gene matches. The CDR3 nucleotides are TGTGCCAGCAGCTTAATACTAGCGGGGCTCCAAGAGACCCAGTACTTC. It is translated as CASSLILAGLQETQYF.

The V call is TRBV7-3, the J call TRBJ2-2; 12 bases align to TRBD2. V was pared by 0 bases and J by 0 bases, with 5 bases of the junction left unmatched. The CDR3 has 19 amino acids. CDR1 and CDR2 from the germline V gene are SGHTA and FQGTGA. CDR3 DNA sequence: TGTGCCAGCAGCTTAACCCTACTAGCGGGAGGACCGAACACCGGGGAGCTGTTTTTT. Amino acids: CASSLTLLAGGPNTGELFF.

The chain has TRBV29-1 and TRBJ1-1; possibly TRBD1 for D (6 bases). Between the trimmed V and J ends, which lost 4 bases and 0 bases, there was a span of 12 bases. Germline-derived CDR1 and CDR2 are SQVTM and ANQGSEA. This CDR3 is built from 14 residues. The CDR3 DNA sequence: TGCAGCGTTGCAGGACAGTACATGAACACTGAAGCTTTCTTT. This codes for CSVAGQYMNTEAFF. Supplemented by reference TRBV29-1 and TRBJ1-1, the full variable domain reads SAVISQKPSRDICQRGTSLTIQCQVDSQVTMMFWYRQQPGQSLTLIATANQGSEATYESGFVIDKFPISRPNLTFSTLTVSNMSPEDSSIYLCSVAGQYMNTEAFFGQGTRLTVV.

This clonotype was observed a few times. The V gene is TRBV30, the J gene TRBJ2-2, with a possible D match to TRBD2 (6 bases). The V gene lost 7 bases and the J gene lost 2 bases, with 14 bases spanning the gap. Germline CDR1 reads GTSNPN; CDR2 reads SVGIG (reference sequence). The CDR3 is made up of 14 amino acids. The CDR3 region has the DNA TGTGCCTCCATGGAGGGGCTTAACACCGGGGAGCTGTTTTTT. As protein: CASMEGLNTGELFF.

This clonotype was counted ten times or more. V usage is TRBV12-3 or TRBV12-4 and J usage is TRBJ2-1, with TRBD2 matching 8 bases. V shed 6 bases, J shed 5 bases, and the junction held 6 bases outside the gene matches. The CDR3 is 14 residues long. CDR3 nucleotide sequence: TGTGCCAGCAGCCCGGGACTAGTAAACAATGAGCAGTTCTTC. It codes for CASSPGLVNNEQFF.

The chain has TRBV20-1 and TRBJ2-3; tentative D call: TRBD1 (6 bases). Germline-derived CDR1 and CDR2 are DFQATT and SNEGSKA (reference sequence). The V and J ends lost 5 bases and 0 bases respectively, with 12 bases between them. This CDR3 has 14 residues. CDR3 bases: TGCAGTGCTTGCACAGGGATTAGCACAGATACGCAGTATTTT. Protein product: CSACTGISTDTQYF.

This clonotype appeared a few times. The V gene is TRBV2, the J gene TRBJ1-1; 9 positions match TRBD1. The CDR3 contains 18 residues. Trimming removed 6 bases from V and 1 base from J; junction bases left unmatched: 15. Germline-derived CDR1 and CDR2 are SNHLY and FYNNEI. CDR3 in amino acids: CASSPGQGLWAGNTEAFF. CDR3 coding DNA: TGTGCCAGCAGCCCCGGACAGGGGCTCTGGGCAGGGAACACTGAAGCTTTCTTT.

There are a few counts of this clonotype. A read error may explain this, as a much larger clone is one base away. The chain couples TRBV6-2 or TRBV6-3 to TRBJ2-7; D is undetermined. Germline V gene lookup returns CDR1 MNHEY and CDR2 SVGEGT. The V gene lost 6 bases and the J gene lost 0 bases, with 6 bases spanning the gap. CDR3 length: 12 amino acids. CDR3: CASSQFSYEQYF. The CDR3 DNA is TGTGCCAGCAGCCAATTCTCCTACGAGCAGTACTTC.

In this sample, this clonotype turned up many times. The CDR3 DNA reads as TGTGCCAGCAGACAACCGGGACTAGCGGGAGCGAGGTTGGGCAATGAGCAGTTCTTC. Translated: CASRQPGLAGARLGNEQFF. The J gene is TRBJ2-1, the V gene TRBV12-3 or TRBV12-4, with 14 bases matching TRBD2. V trimming: 6 bases; J trimming: 6 bases; junction bases outside the gene matches: 16. This CDR3 is built from 19 residues.

This rearrangement joins TRBV28 to TRBJ2-1; 8 bases align to TRBD2. There are 16 residues in the CDR3. J gave up 4 bases and V 4 bases, and 9 bases lay outside the gene matches. CDR1 MDHEN and CDR2 SYDVKM come from the germline V gene. The CDR3 spells CASSSGGGGGYNEQFF. The CDR3 nucleotides are TGTGCCAGCAGTTCCGGCGGGGGCGGGGGGTACAATGAGCAGTTCTTC.

J is TRBJ2-1 and V is TRBV9, with TRBD2 identical over 10 bases. In germline, CDR1 is SGDLS, CDR2 YYNGEE. V shed 3 bases and J 7 bases; nucleotides not matched to a gene: 7. CDR3 length: 15 residues. CDR3 sequence reads: CASSAASGRWNEQFF. The DNA of the CDR3 is TGTGCCAGCAGCGCAGCTAGCGGGAGATGGAATGAGCAGTTCTTC.

The J gene is TRBJ2-7, the V gene TRBV6-1, with D unresolved. The germline CDR1 and CDR2 sequences are MNHNS and SASEGT. The CDR3 sequence is 15 residues long. Trimming pared 5 bases from V and 5 bases from J, leaving 19 bases between. The CDR3 loop is CASSTLGSALNEQYF. DNA of the CDR3: TGTGCCAGCAGTACCCTAGGCAGCGCCTTAAACGAGCAGTACTTC.

The chain couples TRBV27 to TRBJ2-2, with a weak D call TRBD2 (6 bases). V lost 4 bases and J 0 bases, leaving 15 bases between the germline ends. The CDR3 length is 17 residues. From germline, CDR1 is MNHEY and CDR2 SMNVEV (reference sequence). DNA for the CDR3: TGTGCCAGCAGTTCGATACCGGGACTCCCGAACACCGGGGAGCTGTTTTTT. Translated: CASSSIPGLPNTGELFF.

The table lists this clonotype with many counts. The chain couples TRBV20-1 to TRBJ2-5; TRBD2 matches at 7 bases. Germline CDR1 DFQATT, CDR2 SNEGSKA (reference sequence). Germline trimming cut 6 bases from V and 5 bases from J; bases unmatched to any gene: 12. CDR3 length: 14 residues. CDR3 in amino acids: CSARKRRGEETQYF. The CDR3 nucleotides are TGCAGTGCAAGAAAACGCCGGGGGGAGGAGACCCAGTACTTC.

The sample holds a few counts of this clonotype. This chain connects TRBV15 to TRBJ1-5; tentative D call: TRBD1 (6 bases). The CDR3 is 16 amino acids. Trimming removed 0 bases from V and 2 bases from J, with 11 bases in between. CDR1 is LNHNV and CDR2 is YYDKDF in the germline V gene (reference sequence). The CDR3 sequence is CATSREGGTGNQPQHF. The CDR3 nucleotides are TGTGCCACCAGCAGAGAAGGGGGGACGGGCAATCAGCCCCAGCATTTT.

This rearrangement joins TRBV27 to TRBJ1-6; TRBD1 is a possible D gene (6 bases). CDR3 length equals 15 residues. The V and J ends lost 4 bases and 5 bases respectively, with 12 bases between them. Germline CDR1 MNHEY, CDR2 SMNVEV (reference sequence). CDR3 DNA sequence: TGTGCCAGCAGTTATACAGGGACAAATAATTCACCCCTCCACTTT. Protein sequence: CASSYTGTNNSPLHF.

The table lists this clonotype with a few counts. The rearrangement uses TRBV5-4 and TRBJ2-5, with D uncertain. The CDR3 contains 13 residues. CDR1 and CDR2 (germline): SGHNT, YYREEE (reference sequence). V lost 2 bases and J lost 2, with 7 bases in between. The CDR3 protein is CASSFKSQETQYF. The CDR3, as DNA: TGTGCCAGCAGCTTTAAATCACAAGAGACCCAGTACTTC. The entire variable domain, with the rest obtained from reference TRBV5-4 and TRBJ2-5, is as follows: ETGVTQSPTHLIKTRGQQVTLRCSSQSGHNTVSWYQQALGQGPQFIFQYYREEENGRGNFPPRFSGLQFPNYSSELNVNALELDDSALYLCASSFKSQETQYFGPGTRLLVL.